The subject of this entry is one T cell receptor (beta chain). Only in-frame clones appear in the TCRdb table, and some are missing; sequencing was by immunoSEQ multiplex PCR. The top ten clones hold roughly 0.15% of a sample with roughly 2.5 million clones, over 85% of them seen once. This sample was taken from a study of shared clonotypes between healthy human individuals. CDR1 SNHLY and CDR2 FYNNEI come from the germline V gene. CDR3 size: 17 residues. The junction had 10 bases not matched to a gene; V was cut back by 2 bases and J by 1 base. This sequence joins TRBV2 and TRBJ1-2, with 7 bases lining up with TRBD1. Sequenced sample: naive CD4+ T cells sorted from blood. Documented subset: CD45RA+ positively selected. The TCR was taken from a man younger than 35 in good health. The CDR3 DNA follows: TGTGCCAGCAGTGAAAGCCAAACTGGGACAGTTAACTATGGCTACACCTTC. Protein product: CASSESQTGTVNYGYTF. Together with reference TRBV2 and TRBJ1-2, the CDR3 gives the full variable domain: EPEVTQTPSHQVTQMGQEVILRCVPISNHLYFYWYRQILGQKVEFLVSFYNNEISEKSEIFDDQFSVERPDGSNFTLKIRSTKLEDSAMYFCASSESQTGTVNYGYTFGSGTRLTVV.